A selection of T cell receptor beta chains follows, all from one sample in a study of OX40 agonist ivuxolimab in advanced cancers. Clones were sequenced by immunoSEQ multiplex PCR, and TCRdb holds only the in-frame ones, with some missing. The sample records over 90,000 clones, 65% to 90% being singletons. This sample comprised CD4+ or CD8+ T cells sorted from blood, obtained in a trial of the OX40 agonist ivuxolimab. These receptors came from an adult with an advanced solid tumor such as melanoma, head and neck, liver or kidney cancer. Each CDR3 is given with its conserved first and last residue. D genes are given only for firm matches. Only part of the rows carry a size: once, few, many, or a class if the clone is expanded.

V gene	D gene	clone size	J gene	CDR3 protein	CDR3 DNA
TRBV18	TRBD1	-	TRBJ1-2	CASSPLDRDLPLVSGYTF	TGTGCCAGCTCACCCCTGGACAGGGACTTGCCCTTGGTAAGTGGCTACACCTTC
TRBV15	-	-	TRBJ1-2	CATSREALKGGYGYTF	TGTGCCACCAGCAGAGAGGCCCTAAAGGGGGGGTATGGCTACACCTTC
TRBV7-3	-	-	TRBJ2-2	CASSLMGSGNTGELFF	TGTGCCAGCAGCTTAATGGGTAGCGGAAACACCGGGGAGCTGTTTTTT
TRBV29-1	-	-	TRBJ2-7	CSVTGRGSYEQYF	TGCAGCGTTACGGGTCGCGGATCCTACGAGCAGTACTTC
TRBV30	-	-	TRBJ1-1	CAWRGADGSEAFF	TGTGCCTGGAGGGGGGCAGACGGGTCTGAAGCTTTCTTT
TRBV7-2	TRBD2	-	TRBJ2-1	CASSAEGAGGVNEQFF	TGTGCCAGCAGCGCCGAAGGGGCGGGAGGAGTCAATGAGCAGTTCTTC
TRBV7-8	-	-	TRBJ2-5	CASTRGYQETQYF	TGTGCCAGCACACGGGGCTACCAAGAGACCCAGTACTTC
TRBV6-1	TRBD2	-	TRBJ2-7	CASSEPGLVFEQYF	TGTGCCAGCAGTGAACCGGGACTAGTTTTCGAGCAGTACTTC
TRBV30	-	-	TRBJ1-5	CAWSAIDSLNQPQHF	TGTGCCTGGAGTGCCATAGACAGCTTAAATCAGCCCCAGCATTTT
TRBV18	TRBD2	-	TRBJ2-3	CASSALTSVSTDTQYF	TGTGCCAGCTCAGCACTGACTAGCGTTAGCACAGATACGCAGTATTTT
TRBV6-1	TRBD1	-	TRBJ2-1	CASRRDRTYNEQFF	TGTGCCAGCAGGCGGGACAGGACCTACAATGAGCAGTTCTTC
TRBV10-3	-	-	TRBJ2-1	CAISDQTRGGNEQFF	TGTGCCATCAGTGACCAAACGCGGGGTGGGAATGAGCAGTTCTTC
TRBV30	-	-	TRBJ2-5	CAWSSAGQETQYF	TGTGCCTGGTCCTCGGCGGGCCAAGAGACCCAGTACTTC
TRBV29-1	-	once	TRBJ2-7	CSVGDGGRDEQYF	TGCAGCGTTGGAGACGGGGGGCGGGACGAGCAGTACTTC
TRBV5-5	TRBD1	-	TRBJ2-7	CASSQNPTGTVSYEQYF	TGTGCCAGCAGCCAGAACCCGACAGGGACAGTTTCCTACGAGCAGTACTTC
TRBV5-1	-	once	TRBJ2-1	CASSLASTKAGNEQFF	TGCGCCAGCAGCTTGGCTTCCACTAAGGCGGGGAATGAGCAGTTCTTC
TRBV28	-	-	TRBJ1-2	CASSLSPRGKGYTF	TGTGCCAGCAGTTTATCGCCGCGGGGGAAAGGCTACACCTTC
TRBV9	TRBD2	-	TRBJ2-7	CASSVVAPGGRHYEQYF	TGTGCCAGCAGCGTAGTGGCCCCGGGGGGACGCCACTACGAGCAGTACTTC
TRBV7-9	TRBD2	-	TRBJ2-1	CASSTGLAGDEQFF	TGTGCCAGCAGCACGGGACTAGCGGGAGATGAGCAGTTCTTC
TRBV18	TRBD2	-	TRBJ2-3	CASSRGLAASTDTQYF	TGTGCCAGCTCTAGAGGACTAGCGGCGAGCACAGATACGCAGTATTTT
TRBV2	-	-	TRBJ2-1	CASSVKYEQFF	TGTGCCAGCAGTGTAAAGTATGAGCAGTTCTTC
TRBV6-5	-	-	TRBJ2-2	CASSYRPPGELFF	TGTGCCAGCAGTTACCGACCACCCGGGGAGCTGTTTTTT
TRBV11-2	-	-	TRBJ1-1	CASSPAREGAEAFF	TGTGCCAGCAGCCCAGCACGGGAAGGGGCTGAAGCTTTCTTT
TRBV5-1	-	-	TRBJ1-1	CASSLAHGGDTEAFF	TGCGCCAGCAGCTTGGCCCATGGGGGGGACACTGAAGCTTTCTTT
TRBV5-1	TRBD2	-	TRBJ2-1	CASSLGGTSSYNEQFF	TGCGCCAGCAGCCTCGGGGGGACGAGCTCCTACAATGAGCAGTTCTTC
TRBV7-3	TRBD2	-	TRBJ2-2	CASSGMASGYNTGELFF	TGTGCCAGCAGCGGCATGGCTAGCGGATATAACACCGGGGAGCTGTTTTTT
TRBV6-1	-	-	TRBJ2-1	CASIGWRIGDEQFF	TGTGCCAGCATTGGCTGGCGTATCGGAGATGAGCAGTTCTTC
TRBV28	TRBD2	once	TRBJ2-4	CASRATSGRAAKNIQYF	TGTGCCAGCAGGGCGACTAGCGGGAGGGCGGCCAAAAACATTCAGTACTTC
TRBV19	-	-	TRBJ1-4	CASSRTAEKLFF	TGTGCCAGTAGTAGGACCGCTGAAAAACTGTTTTTT
TRBV21-1	-	-	TRBJ2-1	CASIDQGLAGEDGYNEQFF	TGTGCCAGCATTGATCAAGGACTAGCGGGAGAGGATGGCTACAATGAGCAGTTCTTC
TRBV7-2	TRBD1	-	TRBJ2-5	CASSLLDRGGETQYF	TGTGCCAGCAGCTTATTGGACAGGGGGGGAGAGACCCAGTACTTC
TRBV4-2	TRBD2	-	TRBJ2-7	CASSQDIAGGTYEQYF	TGTGCCAGCAGCCAAGATATAGCGGGAGGGACCTACGAGCAGTACTTC
TRBV7-9	-	-	TRBJ1-2	CASSPSGYGYTF	TGTGCCAGCAGCCCCTCGGGCTATGGCTACACCTTC
TRBV2	TRBD1	-	TRBJ2-5	CASSEGQGARETQYF	TGTGCCAGCAGTGAAGGGCAGGGGGCGCGAGAGACCCAGTACTTC
TRBV5-6	-	-	TRBJ2-1	CASSLESYSYNEQFF	TGTGCCAGCAGCTTAGAATCTTACTCCTACAATGAGCAGTTCTTC
TRBV18	-	-	TRBJ2-7	CASSDVHGPYEQYF	TGTGCCAGCTCAGATGTTCACGGACCCTACGAGCAGTACTTC
TRBV6-5	-	-	TRBJ2-3	CASSPTGGRTDTQYF	TGTGCCAGCAGTCCGACCGGGGGCAGAACAGATACGCAGTATTTT
TRBV14	-	-	TRBJ2-1	CASSQEWAAESEQFF	TGTGCCAGCAGCCAAGAATGGGCAGCCGAGTCTGAGCAGTTCTTC
TRBV5-4	-	-	TRBJ2-1	CASSLGRDILSNEQFF	TGTGCCAGCAGCTTGGGGCGGGACATTCTTTCAAATGAGCAGTTCTTC
TRBV7-9	-	few	TRBJ2-7	CASSFGASYEQYF	TGTGCCAGCAGCTTCGGGGCTAGCTACGAGCAGTACTTC
TRBV6-1	-	-	TRBJ1-5	CASNWKDSPRQPQHF	TGTGCCAGCAACTGGAAGGACAGCCCTCGTCAGCCCCAGCATTTT
TRBV6-4	-	-	TRBJ2-1	CASSPGTEYNEQFF	TGTGCCAGCAGCCCCGGGACGGAGTACAATGAGCAGTTCTTC
TRBV19	-	-	TRBJ1-5	CASSRRTPDFMGNQPQHF	TGTGCCAGTAGTCGTCGGACGCCGGACTTTATGGGCAATCAGCCCCAGCATTTT
TRBV7-3	TRBD2	-	TRBJ2-1	CASSPQRTSSVNEQFF	TGTGCCAGCAGCCCCCAACGGACTAGTTCCGTTAATGAGCAGTTCTTC
TRBV7-6	-	-	TRBJ2-5	CASSLVGQETQYF	TGTGCCAGCAGCTTAGTTGGGCAAGAGACCCAGTACTTC
TRBV10-2	-	-	TRBJ1-2	CASSERGSDGYTF	TGCGCCAGCAGTGAGCGGGGATCGGATGGCTACACCTTC
TRBV2	TRBD1	-	TRBJ1-3	CASNGQGTGNTIYF	TGTGCCAGCAACGGACAGGGTACTGGAAACACCATATATTTT
TRBV6-5	-	-	TRBJ2-1	CASSYSRELNEQFF	TGTGCCAGCAGTTACTCGAGAGAGCTCAATGAGCAGTTCTTC
TRBV5-1	TRBD1	-	TRBJ2-3	CASSRTGTGGTDTQYF	TGCGCCAGCAGCAGAACCGGGACAGGGGGCACAGATACGCAGTATTTT
TRBV7-2	-	once	TRBJ2-7	CASSLSEGGIYEQYF	TGTGCCAGCAGCTTAAGTGAGGGCGGGATCTACGAGCAGTACTTC
TRBV27	-	-	TRBJ1-2	CASSLSQGNYGYTF	TGTGCCAGCAGTTTATCACAGGGAAACTATGGCTACACCTTC
TRBV15	TRBD1	-	TRBJ2-7	CATSRAGQGGGEQYF	TGTGCCACCAGCAGAGCGGGACAGGGGGGTGGCGAGCAGTACTTC
TRBV7-7	-	-	TRBJ2-5	CASSLSTHEGETQYF	TGTGCTAGCAGCTTATCCACTCACGAGGGAGAGACCCAGTACTTC
TRBV7-8	-	-	TRBJ1-1	CASSPEGPEAFF	TGTGCCAGCAGCCCGGAGGGGCCTGAAGCTTTCTTT
TRBV5-1	-	-	TRBJ2-7	CASSLDGGVSYEQYF	TGCGCCAGCAGCTTGGATGGCGGGGTCTCCTACGAGCAGTACTTC
TRBV2	TRBD1	-	TRBJ1-5	CASRKQGDGQPQHF	TGTGCCAGCAGGAAACAGGGGGACGGCCAGCCCCAGCATTTT